The rows below give T cell receptor beta chains drawn from one sample of a study of blood T cells in healthy people across ages. From the 5' RACE reads, TCRdb called clonotypes with MiXCR, one entry per CDR3 protein. The repertoire includes around 400,000 distinct CDR3 sequences, about 52% of them detected once, and 45% to 55% sits in the top ten. Sample: blood. The receptor set was obtained from a man in his fifties or sixties in good health. The CDR3 runs from the conserved cysteine through the conserved F or W. The D gene is left open where the match is weak. The size entry is marked missing in some rows and otherwise reads once, few, many or a size class.

CDR3 protein,CDR3 DNA,J gene,D gene,clone size,V gene
CASSLIGLAVYEQYF,TGTGCCAGCAGCCTAATCGGGTTAGCGGTCTACGAGCAGTACTTC,TRBJ2-7,-,few,TRBV5-6
CASRRRSGEQFF,TGTGCCAGCAGACGAAGGTCAGGCGAGCAGTTCTTC,TRBJ2-1,-,-,TRBV7-9
CASSVLASDTQYF,TGTGCCAGCAGTGTACTAGCGTCGGATACGCAGTATTTT,TRBJ2-3,TRBD2,-,TRBV27
CSASGRDGKNIQYF,TGCAGTGCTAGTGGCCGGGATGGCAAAAACATTCAGTACTTC,TRBJ2-4,-,few,TRBV20-1
CASSRMEVGYTF,TGTGCCAGCTCACGGATGGAGGTTGGCTACACCTTC,TRBJ1-2,-,-,TRBV18
CASSLGQGAPTF,TGTGCCAGCAGCCTCGGACAGGGGGCTCCCACCTTC,TRBJ1-2,TRBD1,-,TRBV11-3
CSVAQGHETQYF,TGCAGCGTTGCCCAGGGTCATGAGACCCAGTACTTC,TRBJ2-5,-,-,TRBV29-1
CASSQSGSTEQYF,TGTGCCAGCAGCCAATCGGGGTCTACTGAGCAGTACTTC,TRBJ2-7,-,-,TRBV3-1
CSGAHSGGTEAFF,TGCAGCGGTGCGCATTCAGGGGGCACTGAAGCTTTCTTT,TRBJ1-1,TRBD1,once,TRBV29-1
CSAQTATWGYTF,TGCAGTGCTCAGACAGCGACCTGGGGCTACACCTTC,TRBJ1-2,-,-,TRBV20-1
CASTRGGQTTDTQYF,TGTGCCAGCACCCGGGGAGGGCAGACCACAGATACGCAGTATTTT,TRBJ2-3,TRBD2,-,TRBV9
CAGSLFRGSTDTQYF,TGCGCCGGCAGCCTATTCAGGGGGAGCACAGATACGCAGTATTTT,TRBJ2-3,TRBD1,-,TRBV5-1
CASSVVGGASTDTQYF,TGTGCCAGCAGTGTAGTCGGGGGAGCTAGCACAGATACGCAGTATTTT,TRBJ2-3,-,-,TRBV2
CASSLGGQAETQYF,TGTGCCAGCAGTTTAGGGGGACAGGCAGAGACCCAGTACTTC,TRBJ2-5,TRBD1,-,TRBV28
CSARAPGTGINQPQHF,TGCAGTGCTAGAGCCCCCGGGACAGGGATCAATCAGCCCCAGCATTTT,TRBJ1-5,TRBD1,few,TRBV20-1
CSVEPNYGYTF,TGCAGCGTTGAACCTAACTATGGCTACACCTTC,TRBJ1-2,-,few,TRBV29-1
CASSLSTGAGTGELFF,TGTGCCAGCAGCTTATCTACGGGGGCGGGCACCGGGGAGCTGTTTTTT,TRBJ2-2,-,-,TRBV7-9
CASSQEGPAGGTQYF,TGCGCCAGCAGCCAAGAGGGCCCGGCCGGGGGTACGCAGTATTTT,TRBJ2-3,-,once,TRBV4-1
CASTKGQFNSPLHF,TGTGCCAGCACCAAAGGGCAGTTTAATTCACCCCTCCACTTT,TRBJ1-6,-,few,TRBV27
CASSLSQGYEQYF,TGTGCCAGCAGTTTATCCCAGGGCTACGAGCAGTACTTC,TRBJ2-7,-,many,TRBV27
CASDNLAGLGEQYF,TGTGCCAGCGACAACCTGGCGGGATTGGGAGAGCAGTACTTC,TRBJ2-5,-,-,TRBV6-1
CASSLDRSRGYTF,TGTGCCAGCAGTCTGGACAGGTCCCGAGGCTACACCTTC,TRBJ1-2,TRBD1,-,TRBV6-2/TRBV6-3
CASSDYRVRNTEAFF,TGTGCCAGCAGCGACTACAGGGTTCGGAACACTGAAGCTTTCTTT,TRBJ1-1,-,once,TRBV9
CSVEDRNTEAFF,TGCAGCGTTGAAGACAGGAACACTGAAGCTTTCTTT,TRBJ1-1,-,once,TRBV29-1
CASTPIGSGALGMQYF,TGTGCCAGCACCCCCATCGGGTCAGGGGCTTTGGGCATGCAGTATTTT,TRBJ2-3,-,-,TRBV27
CASAASGRRAQFF,TGTGCCAGCGCCGCTAGCGGGAGAAGGGCTCAGTTCTTC,TRBJ2-1,TRBD2,few,TRBV11-3
CASSAGTYEAFF,TGTGCCAGCAGCGCCGGGACTTATGAAGCTTTCTTT,TRBJ1-1,-,-,TRBV11-2
CASSLRRSGGGGQPQHF,TGTGCCAGCAGCCTCCGACGCTCAGGGGGCGGAGGTCAGCCCCAGCATTTT,TRBJ1-5,TRBD1,few,TRBV13
CSARDRGTDYGYTF,TGCAGTGCTAGAGATCGCGGGACAGACTATGGCTACACCTTC,TRBJ1-2,TRBD1,many,TRBV20-1
CASRTPDRNYGYTF,TGTGCCAGCAGAACCCCAGACAGGAACTATGGCTACACCTTC,TRBJ1-2,-,few,TRBV28
CATSEGSTDTQYF,TGTGCCACCAGTGAAGGGAGCACAGATACGCAGTATTTT,TRBJ2-3,-,-,TRBV24-1
CASSEGQGLQETQYF,TGTGCCAGCAGTGAGGGACAGGGGCTTCAAGAGACCCAGTACTTC,TRBJ2-5,TRBD1,-,TRBV2
CSALVLGQGFTDTQYF,TGCAGTGCCCTGGTCCTAGGCCAAGGGTTCACAGATACGCAGTATTTT,TRBJ2-3,-,-,TRBV20-1
CASSVGTSGSREQYF,TGCGCCAGCAGCGTCGGGACTAGCGGGAGTAGGGAGCAGTACTTC,TRBJ2-4,TRBD2,few,TRBV4-3
CATGGRERTQYF,TGTGCCACCGGGGGGCGGGAGCGGACGCAGTATTTT,TRBJ2-3,-,-,TRBV7-2
CASSQGQGAQGDYGYTF,TGCGCCAGCAGCCAAGGACAGGGGGCGCAGGGTGACTATGGCTACACCTTC,TRBJ1-2,TRBD1,few,TRBV4-1
CSVRTGWTRGVYNEQFF,TGCAGCGTTCGGACGGGCTGGACTAGAGGCGTATACAATGAGCAGTTCTTC,TRBJ2-1,TRBD2,-,TRBV29-1
CASSSTGTGGDGEAFF,TGTGCCAGCAGTTCCACCGGGACAGGGGGCGATGGTGAAGCTTTCTTT,TRBJ1-1,TRBD1,-,TRBV6-5
CSASNRDRGLAGVYEQYF,TGCAGTGCTAGTAACCGGGACAGGGGGCTAGCGGGAGTTTACGAGCAGTACTTC,TRBJ2-7,TRBD1,-,TRBV20-1
CASSSRDTNQPQHF,TGTGCCAGCAGCTCCCGGGACACCAATCAGCCCCAGCATTTT,TRBJ1-5,-,-,TRBV7-8
CASSYSERRSGGANVLTF,TGTGCCAGCAGTTACTCGGAGCGTCGGTCGGGTGGGGCCAACGTCCTGACTTTC,TRBJ2-6,-,few,TRBV6-5
CASIRQPGGPLLNYGYTF,TGTGCCAGCATACGGCAGCCCGGGGGGCCCTTGCTTAACTATGGCTACACCTTC,TRBJ1-2,-,-,TRBV2
CASSSATGGYEQYF,TGTGCCAGCAGTTCTGCCACAGGGGGTTACGAGCAGTACTTC,TRBJ2-7,TRBD1,few,TRBV6-5
CAWSGGGLGGYTF,TGTGCCTGGAGTGGCGGGGGGCTAGGGGGCTACACCTTC,TRBJ1-2,-,-,TRBV30
CASSAPAGEVYEQYF,TGTGCCAGCAGCGCCCCTGCGGGAGAAGTCTACGAGCAGTACTTC,TRBJ2-7,TRBD2,-,TRBV6-5
CASSDEGDRFYGYTF,TGTGCCAGCAGTGACGAGGGAGACAGGTTCTATGGCTACACCTTC,TRBJ1-2,-,-,TRBV25-1
CAWIMRWDRGPGQPQHF,TGTGCCTGGATTATGAGATGGGACAGGGGTCCCGGTCAGCCCCAGCATTTT,TRBJ1-5,TRBD1,few,TRBV30
CSVIARANVLTF,TGCAGCGTGATAGCGCGGGCCAACGTCCTGACTTTC,TRBJ2-6,-,-,TRBV29-1
CATSREEWVGGRPYEQYF,TGTGCCACCAGCAGAGAGGAGTGGGTAGGGGGAAGACCCTACGAGCAGTACTTC,TRBJ2-7,-,-,TRBV15
CSAPGTSSYEQYF,TGCAGTGCTCCGGGGACTAGCTCCTACGAGCAGTACTTC,TRBJ2-7,TRBD2,few,TRBV20-1
CASSLELGPQYF,TGTGCCAGCAGCTTAGAACTAGGGCCTCAGTACTTC,TRBJ2-4,-,few,TRBV7-2
CASSTQGGSYNEQFF,TGTGCCAGCAGTACACAGGGTGGGTCCTACAATGAGCAGTTCTTC,TRBJ2-1,-,-,TRBV28
CASSLVGASRETQYF,TGTGCCAGCAGCTTAGTGGGGGCAAGTCGAGAGACCCAGTACTTC,TRBJ2-5,-,-,TRBV11-2
CASSFEGMTYYQETQFF,TGTGCCAGCAGCTTTGAAGGGATGACATACTACCAAGAGACCCAGTTCTTC,TRBJ2-1,-,-,TRBV5-8